The 19 T cell receptor beta chains below were found in one sample sequenced in a study. Each CDR3 protein gets one entry after TCRdb re-called the RT-PCR reads with MiXCR. The sample shows about 680,000 distinct CDR3 sequences, approximately 14% of them seen only once. The sequenced sample consisted of memory CD4+ T cells from blood. These TCRs come from a female donor in good health, serving as a healthy control.

Ten or more counts support this clonotype. The chain joins TRBV5-1 to TRBJ1-2, with D unclear. The CDR3 is made up of 14 amino acids. Trimming pared 0 bases from V and 2 bases from J, leaving 8 bases between. CDR1 and CDR2 (germline): SGHRS, YFSETQ. The CDR3 DNA sequence: TGCGCCAGCAGCTTGGATAGCGGAAACTATGGCTACACCTTC. It specifies CASSLDSGNYGYTF.

Only a few counts were recorded for this clonotype. This rearrangement joins TRBV28 to TRBJ2-7; no definite D call. Per germline, CDR1 MDHEN and CDR2 SYDVKM. CDR3 length equals 14 residues. The V end was cut by 6 bases, the J end by 2 bases, with 14 bases between. Here the CDR3 DNA reads TGTGCCAGCAGATGGCCCACGCGCCCCTACGAGCAGTACTTC. This codes for CASRWPTRPYEQYF.

This clonotype appeared many times. This chain links TRBV7-2 with TRBJ1-1, with 9 bases lining up with TRBD1. Trimming at V came to 10 bases and at J to 3 bases, leaving 6 bases not matched to a gene. Germline CDR1 and CDR2: SGHTA and FQGNSA. CDR3 length equals 13 residues. The CDR3, as DNA: TGTGCCAATTCCAGACAGGGGGACACTGAAGCTTTCTTT. Translating gives CANSRQGDTEAFF.

This clonotype has a count of ten or more. This chain joins TRBV20-1 and TRBJ2-7; 11 nucleotides line up with TRBD2. The CDR3 has 17 residues. Germline CDR1 is DFQATT and CDR2 is SNEGSKA (reference sequence). Trimming at V came to 5 bases and at J to 2 bases, leaving 14 bases not matched to a gene. In nucleotides, the CDR3 is TGCAGTGCTCCAACCACCTTTACTAGCGGGAGTACCTACGAGCAGTACTTC. Encoded protein: CSAPTTFTSGSTYEQYF.

This clonotype was observed many times. The chain employs TRBV10-3 and TRBJ1-5, with 8 bases lining up with TRBD1. V shed 3 bases, J shed 11 bases, and the junction held 9 bases outside the gene matches. This CDR3 has 14 residues. Germline assignment: CDR1 ENHRY and CDR2 SYGVKD. The CDR3 nucleotides read TGTGCCATCAGTGACGGGACAGGAGCCGGGGCCCAGCATTTT. Translating gives CAISDGTGAGAQHF.

This clonotype came up many times. The J gene is TRBJ1-2, the V gene TRBV29-1; TRBD1 might be the D (6 bases). The CDR3 has 14 residues. V lost 6 bases to trimming and J lost 4 bases, with 18 bases between them. Germline-derived CDR1 and CDR2 are SQVTM and ANQGSEA. The CDR3 region is CSVVGRGRGYGYTF. CDR3 sequence (DNA): TGCAGCGTGGTGGGGCGAGGCAGGGGCTATGGCTACACCTTC.

The sample holds many counts of this clonotype. An end of the junction does not agree with germline; a read error may underlie this. This sequence joins TRBV7-7 and TRBJ2-4, with D perhaps matching TRBD2 (5 bases). Germline assignment: CDR1 SSHAT and CDR2 FNYEAQ (reference sequence). CDR3 size: 16 residues. The CDR3, as DNA: TGTGCTAGCAGCACCTCTGGCCCGGGGGCCAAAAACATTCAGTACTTC. Amino acids: CASSTSGPGAKNIQYF. The complete variable domain, with remaining parts taken from reference TRBV7-7 and TRBJ2-4, reads GAGVSQSPRYKVTKRGQDVTLRCDPISSHATLYWYQQALGQGPEFLTYFNYEAQPDKSGLPSDRFSAERPEGSISTLTIQRTEQRDSAMYRCASSTSGPGAKNIQYFGAGTRLSVL.

This chain links TRBV20-1 with TRBJ2-1, with TRBD1 identical over 8 bases. CDR3 length: 15 residues. Germline CDR1 and CDR2: DFQATT and SNEGSKA (reference sequence). V was pared by 3 bases and J by 6 bases, with 10 bases of the junction left unmatched. The CDR3 reads CSARDRDRFLNEQFF. DNA for the CDR3: TGCAGTGCTAGGGACCGGGACAGGTTCCTCAATGAGCAGTTCTTC.

The J gene is TRBJ2-2, the V gene TRBV5-6, with D unclear. V was cut by 0 bases and J by 5 bases, with 14 bases left in between. This CDR3 comprises 16 residues. CDR1 is SGHDT and CDR2 is YYEEEE in the germline V gene. As DNA, the CDR3 is TGTGCCAGCAGCTTGGAAGTAATGCGTTTGACCGGGGAGCTGTTTTTT. Translation: CASSLEVMRLTGELFF.

The rearrangement uses TRBV4-2 and TRBJ2-1; D unclear. The germline CDR1 and CDR2 sequences are LGHNA and YNFKEQ. CDR3 length equals 15 residues. Trimming shortened V by 0 bases and J by 1 base, and 7 bases separated the two germline ends. CDR3 sequence (DNA): TGTGCCAGCAGCCAAGACCGGCCTTCCTACAATGAGCAGTTCTTC. It translates to CASSQDRPSYNEQFF.

This clonotype was recorded at least ten times. The chain is built from TRBV12-3 or TRBV12-4 and TRBJ1-2; TRBD1 aligns across 9 bases. The CDR3 has 13 amino acids. The V and J ends lost 6 bases and 6 bases, in that order; junction bases with no gene match: 5. The DNA for the CDR3 is TGTGCCAGCAGGGGAACAGGGGGCAATGGCTACACCTTC. Translating gives CASRGTGGNGYTF.

The chain couples TRBV5-5 to TRBJ1-1; tentative D call: TRBD1 (6 bases). Trimming stripped 1 base from V and 1 base from J, with 11 bases between. Germline V lookup: CDR1 SGHKS, CDR2 YYEKEE (reference sequence). The length of the CDR3 is 15 residues. CDR3 residues: CASSLSPTGNTEAFF. In DNA form, the CDR3 reads TGTGCCAGCAGCTTGTCCCCGACAGGGAACACTGAAGCTTTCTTT.

Ten or more counts support this clonotype. The genes are TRBV20-1 and TRBJ2-7; a possible D gene is TRBD1 (5 bases). The CDR3 extends over 16 amino acids. V lost 3 bases and J lost 1, with 19 bases in between. Germline V CDR1 and CDR2: DFQATT, SNEGSKA (reference sequence). DNA of the CDR3: TGCAGTGCTAGCCCCGTTGGGGCCGGGCTGTCCTACGAGCAGTACTTC. Translating it yields CSASPVGAGLSYEQYF.

The chain couples TRBV5-1 to TRBJ1-4; no reliable D call. Per the germline V gene, CDR1 is SGHRS and CDR2 is YFSETQ. Trimming shortened V by 0 bases and J by 5 bases, and 8 bases separated the two germline ends. The CDR3 contains 14 residues. The CDR3, as DNA: TGCGCCAGCAGCTTGGCACAGAAGAATGAAAAACTGTTTTTT. Its translation is CASSLAQKNEKLFF.

At least ten counts were recorded for this clonotype. The V gene is TRBV12-3 or TRBV12-4, the J gene TRBJ1-5; D gene ambiguous. The V and J ends lost 8 bases and 0 bases respectively, with 11 bases between them. This CDR3 is built from 14 residues. The CDR3 is CASAELYSNQPQHF. CDR3 in DNA: TGTGCCAGCGCAGAGTTATATAGCAATCAGCCCCAGCATTTT.

The chain combines TRBV3-1 with TRBJ1-1, with D uncertain. The CDR3 is made up of 14 amino acids. The germline V gene encodes CDR1 LGHDT and CDR2 YNNKEL (reference sequence). Trimming left V 4 bases short and J 8 bases short, with 17 bases between. In DNA form, the CDR3 reads TGTGCCAGCAGCCCTGAACCTGCCCTGAGGGAAGCTTTCTTT. Translating it yields CASSPEPALREAFF.

The rearrangement links TRBV20-1 to TRBJ1-1; D might be TRBD1 (6 bases). The CDR3 is 14 residues long. In germline, CDR1 is DFQATT, CDR2 SNEGSKA (reference sequence). V was pared by 3 bases and J by 4 bases, with 15 bases between. CDR3 DNA: TGCAGTGCTAGTCTCCCACAGGGTCGCACTGAAGCTTTCTTT. This codes for CSASLPQGRTEAFF.

The chain employs TRBV18 and TRBJ2-7; 7 nucleotides line up with TRBD2. This CDR3 has 15 residues. V lost 2 bases to trimming and J lost 2 bases; unmatched junction nucleotides: 6. Germline V gene lookup returns CDR1 KGHSH and CDR2 LQKENI. The CDR3 here is CASSPGLADPYEQYF. The DNA of the CDR3 is TGTGCCAGCTCACCAGGTCTAGCGGATCCCTACGAGCAGTACTTC.

In this sample, this clonotype turned up a few times. The chain combines TRBV20-1 with TRBJ2-7; no clear D gene. This CDR3 comprises 13 residues. In germline, CDR1 is DFQATT, CDR2 SNEGSKA (reference sequence). With 7 bases removed from V and 5 bases from J, the gap between germline ends came to 18 bases. The CDR3, as DNA: TGCAGTGGGTACAGCACCCTGACCCACGAGCAGTACTTC. This translates into CSGYSTLTHEQYF.